A selection of T cell receptor beta chains follows, all from one sample in a study of blood T cell repertoires in COVID-19. TCRdb's table, derived via immunoSEQ multiplex PCR, lists solely in-frame clones and lacks some. Altogether around 160,000 clones are present, about 86% being singletons, with the ten largest covering approximately 18%. The source material was peripheral blood. These receptors came from a woman aged 80 or over with acute or convalescent COVID-19. Both conserved end residues are part of each CDR3. The order of the fields is J gene, V gene, CDR3 protein.

>TRBJ2-3|TRBV6-2/TRBV6-3
CASSKETSGTDTQYF
>TRBJ2-1|TRBV3-1/TRBV3-2
CASSQPPSVRNEQFF
>TRBJ2-7|TRBV3-1/TRBV3-2
CASSHPGTSVRYEQYF
>TRBJ2-7|TRBV6-2/TRBV6-3
CASSRGGLPYEQYF
>TRBJ2-7|TRBV27
CASSPGTGPYEQYF
>TRBJ1-1|TRBV5-4
CASSLDGRIMNTEAFF
>TRBJ2-7|TRBV3-1/TRBV3-2
CASSQGLAGSEQYF
>TRBJ1-5|TRBV6-1
CASSEGAGGNQPQHF
>TRBJ1-3|TRBV19
CATSLVGGNTIYF
>TRBJ1-6|TRBV7-2
CASRPTGDGSPLHF
>TRBJ2-5|TRBV7-2
CASSLGRGQGVGQYF
>TRBJ1-4|TRBV15
CATSPKARANEKLFF
>TRBJ1-1|TRBV7-9
CASSLDRVGTEAFF
>TRBJ2-1|TRBV24-1
CATEGLAYPGGEQFF
>TRBJ2-1|TRBV2
CASRASNEQFF
>TRBJ2-3|TRBV4-2
CASSPSGGRGLDTQYF
>TRBJ1-5|TRBV6-5
CASGREPNQPQHF
>TRBJ2-2|TRBV10-2
CASSQAGGNTGELFF
>TRBJ1-1|TRBV5-1
CASSLEEGTVEAFF
>TRBJ2-4|TRBV5-4
CASSLEPSGLVAKNIQYF
>TRBJ1-2|TRBV18
CASSPLEEGYTF
>TRBJ2-7|TRBV4-2
CASSQARGEQYF
>TRBJ2-2|TRBV2
CASSGTDNTGELFF
>TRBJ2-2|TRBV4-2
CASSQGVRSGGELFF